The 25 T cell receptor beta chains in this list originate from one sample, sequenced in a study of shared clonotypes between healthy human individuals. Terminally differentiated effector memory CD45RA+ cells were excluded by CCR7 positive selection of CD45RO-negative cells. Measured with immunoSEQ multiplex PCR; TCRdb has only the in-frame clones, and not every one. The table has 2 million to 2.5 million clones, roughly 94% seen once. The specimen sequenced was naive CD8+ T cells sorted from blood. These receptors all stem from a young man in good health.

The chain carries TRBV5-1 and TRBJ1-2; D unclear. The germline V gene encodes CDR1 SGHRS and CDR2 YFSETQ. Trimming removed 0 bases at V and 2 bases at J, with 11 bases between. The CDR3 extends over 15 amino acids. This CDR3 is CASSLAQGQNYGYTF. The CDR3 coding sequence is TGCGCCAGCAGCTTGGCGCAAGGGCAGAACTATGGCTACACCTTC. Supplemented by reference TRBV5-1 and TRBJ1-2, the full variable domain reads KAGVTQTPRYLIKTRGQQVTLSCSPISGHRSVSWYQQTPGQGLQFLFEYFSETQRNKGNFPGRFSGRQFSNSRSEMNVSTLELGDSALYLCASSLAQGQNYGYTFGSGTRLTVV.

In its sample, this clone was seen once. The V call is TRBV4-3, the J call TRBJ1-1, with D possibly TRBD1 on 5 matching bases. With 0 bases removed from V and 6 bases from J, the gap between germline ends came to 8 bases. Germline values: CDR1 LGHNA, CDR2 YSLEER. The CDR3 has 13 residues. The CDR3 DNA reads TGCGCCAGCAGCCAAGATGGAGGGGCTGAAGCTTTCTTT. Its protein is CASSQDGGAEAFF.

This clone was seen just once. The CDR3 nucleotides read TGCGCCAGCAGCTTGGATCGGAGGCCGGGACAGGGAGAAAACATTCAGTACTTC. It translates to CASSLDRRPGQGENIQYF. The chain links TRBV5-1 to TRBJ2-4, with TRBD1 matching over 9 bases. Trimming cost V 0 bases and J 5 bases; bases outside gene matches: 12. CDR3 length: 18 residues. Per germline, CDR1 SGHRS and CDR2 YFSETQ.

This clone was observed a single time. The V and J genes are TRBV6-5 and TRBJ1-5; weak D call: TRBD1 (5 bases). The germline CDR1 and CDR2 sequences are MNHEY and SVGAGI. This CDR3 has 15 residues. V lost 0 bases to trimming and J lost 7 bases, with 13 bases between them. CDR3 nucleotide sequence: TGTGCCAGCAGTTACTCGTCCAGGGTGAAACAGCCCCAGCATTTT. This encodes CASSYSSRVKQPQHF.

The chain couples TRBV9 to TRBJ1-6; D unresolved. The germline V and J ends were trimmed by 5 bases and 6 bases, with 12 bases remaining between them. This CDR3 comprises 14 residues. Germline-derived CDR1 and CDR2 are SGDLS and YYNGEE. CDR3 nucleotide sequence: TGTGCCAGCAGTATTGGATCCAGTAATTCACCCCTCCACTTT. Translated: CASSIGSSNSPLHF.

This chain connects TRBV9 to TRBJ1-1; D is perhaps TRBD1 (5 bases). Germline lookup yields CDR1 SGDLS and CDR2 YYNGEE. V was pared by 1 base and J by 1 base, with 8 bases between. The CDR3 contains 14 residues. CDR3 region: CASSVLGGNTEAFF. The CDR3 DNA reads TGTGCCAGCAGCGTACTTGGGGGGAACACTGAAGCTTTCTTT. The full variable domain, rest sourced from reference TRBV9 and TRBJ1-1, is DSGVTQTPKHLITATGQRVTLRCSPRSGDLSVYWYQQSLDQGLQFLIQYYNGEERAKGNILERFSAQQFPDLHSELNLSSLELGDSALYFCASSVLGGNTEAFFGQGTRLTVV.

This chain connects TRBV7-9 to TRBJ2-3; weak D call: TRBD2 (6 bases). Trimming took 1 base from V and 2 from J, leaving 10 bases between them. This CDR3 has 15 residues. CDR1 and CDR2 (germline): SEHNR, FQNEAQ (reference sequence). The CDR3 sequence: CASSLGSGPTDTQYF. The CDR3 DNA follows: TGTGCCAGCAGCTTAGGTAGCGGCCCCACAGATACGCAGTATTTT.

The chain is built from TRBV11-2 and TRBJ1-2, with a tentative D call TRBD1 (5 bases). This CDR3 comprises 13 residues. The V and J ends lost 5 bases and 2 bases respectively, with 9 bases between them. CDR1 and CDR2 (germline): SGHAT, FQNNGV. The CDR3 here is CASSKGRNYGYTF. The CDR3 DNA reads TGTGCCAGCAGCAAGGGACGGAACTATGGCTACACCTTC.

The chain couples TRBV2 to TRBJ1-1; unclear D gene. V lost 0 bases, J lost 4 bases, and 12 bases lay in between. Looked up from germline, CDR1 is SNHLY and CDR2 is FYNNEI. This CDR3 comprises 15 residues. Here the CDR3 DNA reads TGTGCCAGCAGTGAAGCCACCGGGTGGGGCACTGAAGCTTTCTTT. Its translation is CASSEATGWGTEAFF. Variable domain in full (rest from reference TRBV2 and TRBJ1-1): EPEVTQTPSHQVTQMGQEVILRCVPISNHLYFYWYRQILGQKVEFLVSFYNNEISEKSEIFDDQFSVERPDGSNFTLKIRSTKLEDSAMYFCASSEATGWGTEAFFGQGTRLTVV.

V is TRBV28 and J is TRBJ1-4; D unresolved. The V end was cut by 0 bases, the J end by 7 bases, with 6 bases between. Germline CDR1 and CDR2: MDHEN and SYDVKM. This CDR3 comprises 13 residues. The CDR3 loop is CASSLWGFEKLFF. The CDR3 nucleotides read TGTGCCAGCAGTTTATGGGGGTTTGAAAAACTGTTTTTT.

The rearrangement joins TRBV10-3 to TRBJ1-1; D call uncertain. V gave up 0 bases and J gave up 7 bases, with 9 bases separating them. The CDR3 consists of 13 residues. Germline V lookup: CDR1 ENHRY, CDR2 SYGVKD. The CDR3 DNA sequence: TGTGCCATCAGTGAGTCACGAGGCCTTGAAGCTTTCTTT. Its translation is CAISESRGLEAFF.

The CDR3 DNA follows: TGTGCCAGCAGCCTTAGCGGGGGGGGATACGAGCAGTACTTC. Amino acids: CASSLSGGGYEQYF. The chain carries TRBV14 and TRBJ2-7, with 11 bases that match TRBD2. This CDR3 has 14 residues. The ends lost 4 bases at V and 4 bases at J; junction bases unmatched: 3. Germline assignment: CDR1 SGHDN and CDR2 FVKESK.

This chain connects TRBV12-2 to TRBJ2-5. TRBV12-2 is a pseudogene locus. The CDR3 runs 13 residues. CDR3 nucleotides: TGTGCATGCTACTCATTACGTGGGAAGACCCAGTACTTC. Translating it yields CACYSLRGKTQYF.

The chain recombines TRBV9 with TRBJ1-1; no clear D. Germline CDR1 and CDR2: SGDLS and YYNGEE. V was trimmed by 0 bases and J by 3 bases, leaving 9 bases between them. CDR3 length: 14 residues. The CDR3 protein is CASSVGSSYTEAFF. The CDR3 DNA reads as TGTGCCAGCAGCGTAGGCAGCAGTTACACTGAAGCTTTCTTT.

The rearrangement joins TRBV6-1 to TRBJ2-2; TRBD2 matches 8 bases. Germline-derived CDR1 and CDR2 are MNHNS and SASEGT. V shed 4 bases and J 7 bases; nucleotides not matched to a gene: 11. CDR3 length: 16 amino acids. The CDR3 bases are TGTGCCAGCAGTGCCCAGGCGCGGGGGGTTGACGGGGAGCTGTTTTTT. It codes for CASSAQARGVDGELFF.

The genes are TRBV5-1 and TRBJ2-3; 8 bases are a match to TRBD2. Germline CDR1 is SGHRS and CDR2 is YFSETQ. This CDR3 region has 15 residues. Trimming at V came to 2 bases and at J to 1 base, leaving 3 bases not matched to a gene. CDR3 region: CASSFQLAGTDTQYF. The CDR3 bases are TGCGCCAGCAGCTTTCAACTAGCGGGCACAGATACGCAGTATTTT. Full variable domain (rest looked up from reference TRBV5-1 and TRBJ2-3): KAGVTQTPRYLIKTRGQQVTLSCSPISGHRSVSWYQQTPGQGLQFLFEYFSETQRNKGNFPGRFSGRQFSNSRSEMNVSTLELGDSALYLCASSFQLAGTDTQYFGPGTRLTVL.

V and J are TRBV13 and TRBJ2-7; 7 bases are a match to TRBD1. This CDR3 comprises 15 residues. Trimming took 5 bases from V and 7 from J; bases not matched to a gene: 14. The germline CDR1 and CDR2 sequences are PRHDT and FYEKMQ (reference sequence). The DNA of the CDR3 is TGTGCCAGCAGCCCTGGACAGGAACGTACCCTAGAGCAGTACTTC. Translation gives CASSPGQERTLEQYF.

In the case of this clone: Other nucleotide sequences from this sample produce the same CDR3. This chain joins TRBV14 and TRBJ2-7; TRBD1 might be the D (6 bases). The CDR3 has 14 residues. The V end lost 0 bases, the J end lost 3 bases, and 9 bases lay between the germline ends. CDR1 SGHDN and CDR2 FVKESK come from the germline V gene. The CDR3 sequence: CASSQDLRGYEQYF. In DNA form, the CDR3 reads TGTGCCAGCAGCCAAGATCTCAGGGGCTACGAGCAGTACTTC.

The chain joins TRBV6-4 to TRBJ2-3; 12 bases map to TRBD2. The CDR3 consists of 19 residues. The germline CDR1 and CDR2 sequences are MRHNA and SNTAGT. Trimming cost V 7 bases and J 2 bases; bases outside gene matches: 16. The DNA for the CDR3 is TGTGCCAGCACCCCGAAGGGACAACTAGCGGGGGGCCACACAGATACGCAGTATTTT. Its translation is CASTPKGQLAGGHTDTQYF.

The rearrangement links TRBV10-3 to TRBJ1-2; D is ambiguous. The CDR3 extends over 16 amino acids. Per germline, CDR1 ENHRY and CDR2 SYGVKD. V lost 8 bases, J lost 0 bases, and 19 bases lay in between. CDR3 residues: CAISSGWDIANYGYTF. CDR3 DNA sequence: TGTGCCATCTCTTCCGGCTGGGATATAGCTAACTATGGCTACACCTTC.

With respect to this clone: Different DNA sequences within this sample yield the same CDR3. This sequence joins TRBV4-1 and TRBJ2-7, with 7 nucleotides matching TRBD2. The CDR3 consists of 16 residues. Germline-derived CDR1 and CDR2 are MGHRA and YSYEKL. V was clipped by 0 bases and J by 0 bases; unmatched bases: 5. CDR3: CASSQDPGGSSYEQYF. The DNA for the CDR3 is TGCGCCAGCAGCCAAGATCCCGGGGGGAGCTCCTACGAGCAGTACTTC.

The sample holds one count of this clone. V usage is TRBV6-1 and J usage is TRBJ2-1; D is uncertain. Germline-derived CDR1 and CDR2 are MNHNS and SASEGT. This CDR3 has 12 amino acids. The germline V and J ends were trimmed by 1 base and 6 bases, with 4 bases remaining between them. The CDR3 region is CASSEGGNEQFF. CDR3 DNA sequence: TGTGCCAGCAGTGAAGGGGGCAATGAGCAGTTCTTC.

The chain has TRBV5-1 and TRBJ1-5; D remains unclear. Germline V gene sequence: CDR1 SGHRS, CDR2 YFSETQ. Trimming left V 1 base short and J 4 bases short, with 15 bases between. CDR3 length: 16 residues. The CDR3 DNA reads TGCGCCAGCAGCTTGTCCTGGGAGGGTTGGAATCAGCCCCAGCATTTT. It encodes CASSLSWEGWNQPQHF.

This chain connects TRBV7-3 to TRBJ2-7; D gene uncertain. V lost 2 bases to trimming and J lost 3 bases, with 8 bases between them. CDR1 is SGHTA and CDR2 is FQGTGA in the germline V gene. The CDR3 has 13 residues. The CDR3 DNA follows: TGTGCCAGCAGCTTATCCCCGAACTACGAGCAGTACTTC. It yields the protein CASSLSPNYEQYF.

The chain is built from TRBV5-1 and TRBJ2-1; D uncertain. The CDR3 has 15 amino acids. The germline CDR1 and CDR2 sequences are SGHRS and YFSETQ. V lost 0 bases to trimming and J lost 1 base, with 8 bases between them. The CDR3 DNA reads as TGCGCCAGCAGCTTGGACTTCGGATCCTACAATGAGCAGTTCTTC. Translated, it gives CASSLDFGSYNEQFF.